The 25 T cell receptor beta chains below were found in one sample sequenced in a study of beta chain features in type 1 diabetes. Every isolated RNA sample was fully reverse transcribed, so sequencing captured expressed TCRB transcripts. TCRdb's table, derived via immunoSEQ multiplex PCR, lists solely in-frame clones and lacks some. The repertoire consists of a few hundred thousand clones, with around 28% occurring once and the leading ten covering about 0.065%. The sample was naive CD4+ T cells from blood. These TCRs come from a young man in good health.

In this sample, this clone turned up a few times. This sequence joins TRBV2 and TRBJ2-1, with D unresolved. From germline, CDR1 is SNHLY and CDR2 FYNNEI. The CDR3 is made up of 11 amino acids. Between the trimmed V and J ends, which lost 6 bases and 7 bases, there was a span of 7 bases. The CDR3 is CASRGWNEQFF. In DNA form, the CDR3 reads TGTGCCAGCAGGGGATGGAATGAGCAGTTCTTC.

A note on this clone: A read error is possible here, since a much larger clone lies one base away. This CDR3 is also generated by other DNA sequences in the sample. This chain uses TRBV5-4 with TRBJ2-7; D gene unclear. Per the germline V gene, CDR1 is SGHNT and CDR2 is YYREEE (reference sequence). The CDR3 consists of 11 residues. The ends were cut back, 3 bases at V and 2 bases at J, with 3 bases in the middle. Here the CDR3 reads CASSSPYEQYF. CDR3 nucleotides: TGTGCCAGCAGCTCCCCCTACGAGCAGTACTTC.

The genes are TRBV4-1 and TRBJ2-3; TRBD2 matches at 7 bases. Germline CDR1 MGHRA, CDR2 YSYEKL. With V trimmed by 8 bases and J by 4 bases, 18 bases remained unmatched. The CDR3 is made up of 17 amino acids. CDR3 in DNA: TGCGCCAGCGGTGCCGTCGGGCGGGAGAAAGGGTCAGATACGCAGTATTTT. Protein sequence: CASGAVGREKGSDTQYF.

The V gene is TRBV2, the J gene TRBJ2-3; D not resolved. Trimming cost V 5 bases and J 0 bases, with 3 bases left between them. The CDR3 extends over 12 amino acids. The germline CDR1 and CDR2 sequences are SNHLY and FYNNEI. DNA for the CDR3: TGTGCCAGCAGTTCTAGCACAGATACGCAGTATTTT. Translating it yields CASSSSTDTQYF.

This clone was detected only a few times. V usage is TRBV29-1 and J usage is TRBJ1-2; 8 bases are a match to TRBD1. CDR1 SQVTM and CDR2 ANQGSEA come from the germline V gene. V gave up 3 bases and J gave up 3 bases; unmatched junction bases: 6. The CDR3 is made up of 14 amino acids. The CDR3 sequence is CSVDTGGTYYGYTF. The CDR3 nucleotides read TGCAGCGTTGACACAGGGGGAACCTACTATGGCTACACCTTC. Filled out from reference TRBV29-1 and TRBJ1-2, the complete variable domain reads SAVISQKPSRDICQRGTSLTIQCQVDSQVTMMFWYRQQPGQSLTLIATANQGSEATYESGFVIDKFPISRPNLTFSTLTVSNMSPEDSSIYLCSVDTGGTYYGYTFGSGTRLTVV.

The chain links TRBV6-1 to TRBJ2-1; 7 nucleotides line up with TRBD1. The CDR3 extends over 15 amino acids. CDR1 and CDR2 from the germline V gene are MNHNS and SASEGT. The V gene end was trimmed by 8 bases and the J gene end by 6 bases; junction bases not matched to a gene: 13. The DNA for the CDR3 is TGTGCCAGCCGCCCGAGGGGGCAGGGCGCCAATGAGCAGTTCTTC. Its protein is CASRPRGQGANEQFF.

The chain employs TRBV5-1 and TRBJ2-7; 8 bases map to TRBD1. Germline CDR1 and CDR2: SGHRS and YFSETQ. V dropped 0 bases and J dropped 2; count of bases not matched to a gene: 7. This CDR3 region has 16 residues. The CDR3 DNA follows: TGCGCCAGCAGCTTGGCCCCCCCACAGGGGGCCTACGAGCAGTACTTC. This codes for CASSLAPPQGAYEQYF.

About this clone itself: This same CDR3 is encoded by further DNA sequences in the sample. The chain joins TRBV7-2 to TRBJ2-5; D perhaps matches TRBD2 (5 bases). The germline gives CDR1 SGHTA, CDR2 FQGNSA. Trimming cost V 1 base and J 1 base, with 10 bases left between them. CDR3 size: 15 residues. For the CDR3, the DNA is TGTGCCAGCAGCTTAGAACGGGGATTCCAAGAGACCCAGTACTTC. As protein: CASSLERGFQETQYF.

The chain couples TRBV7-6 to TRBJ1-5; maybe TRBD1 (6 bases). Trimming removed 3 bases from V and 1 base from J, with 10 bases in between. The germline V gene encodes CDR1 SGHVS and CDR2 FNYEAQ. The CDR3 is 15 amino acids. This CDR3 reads CASSLSRGSNQPQHF. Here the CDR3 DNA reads TGTGCCAGCAGCTTGTCCAGGGGAAGCAATCAGCCCCAGCATTTT.

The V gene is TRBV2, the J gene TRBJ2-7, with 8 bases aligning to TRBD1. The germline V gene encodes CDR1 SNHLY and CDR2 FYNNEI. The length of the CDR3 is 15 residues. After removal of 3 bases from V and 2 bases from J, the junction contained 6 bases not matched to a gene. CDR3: CASSDTDREAYEQYF. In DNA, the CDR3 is TGTGCCAGCAGTGATACGGACAGGGAAGCCTACGAGCAGTACTTC.

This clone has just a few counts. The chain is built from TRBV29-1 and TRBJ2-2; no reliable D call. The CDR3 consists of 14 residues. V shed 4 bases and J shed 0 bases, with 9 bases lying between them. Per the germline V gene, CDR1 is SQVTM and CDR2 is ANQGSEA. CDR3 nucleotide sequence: TGCAGCGTTGGTTGGCAAGCGAACACCGGGGAGCTGTTTTTT. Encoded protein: CSVGWQANTGELFF.

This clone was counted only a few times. CDR3 sequence reads: CSVNSRSGRGDTQYF. The CDR3 DNA reads as TGCAGCGTGAATAGCCGTAGCGGGAGGGGAGATACGCAGTATTTT. J is TRBJ2-3 and V is TRBV29-1, with TRBD2 matching 11 bases. Germline V lookup: CDR1 SQVTM, CDR2 ANQGSEA. The length of the CDR3 is 15 residues. V dropped 6 bases and J dropped 5; count of bases not matched to a gene: 10.

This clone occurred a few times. In DNA form, the CDR3 reads TGCACCGTACACGGGCAAGAGACCCAGTACTTC. It specifies CTVHGQETQYF. The chain employs TRBV29-1 and TRBJ2-5; D uncertain. This CDR3 contains 11 residues. Germline CDR1 and CDR2: SQVTM and ANQGSEA.

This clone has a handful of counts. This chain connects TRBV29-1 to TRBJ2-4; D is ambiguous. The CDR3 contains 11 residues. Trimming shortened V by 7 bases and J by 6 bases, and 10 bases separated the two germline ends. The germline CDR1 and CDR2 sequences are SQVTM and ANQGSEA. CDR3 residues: CSAEWGNIQYF. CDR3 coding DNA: TGCAGCGCCGAATGGGGAAACATTCAGTACTTC. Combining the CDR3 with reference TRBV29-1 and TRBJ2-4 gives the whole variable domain SAVISQKPSRDICQRGTSLTIQCQVDSQVTMMFWYRQQPGQSLTLIATANQGSEATYESGFVIDKFPISRPNLTFSTLTVSNMSPEDSSIYLCSAEWGNIQYFGAGTRLSVL.

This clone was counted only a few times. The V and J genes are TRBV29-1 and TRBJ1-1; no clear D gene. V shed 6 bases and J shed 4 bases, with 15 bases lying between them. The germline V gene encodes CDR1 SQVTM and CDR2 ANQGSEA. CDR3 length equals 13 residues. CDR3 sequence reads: CSVGALRATEAFF. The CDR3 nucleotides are TGCAGCGTGGGAGCCCTGAGGGCCACTGAAGCTTTCTTT.

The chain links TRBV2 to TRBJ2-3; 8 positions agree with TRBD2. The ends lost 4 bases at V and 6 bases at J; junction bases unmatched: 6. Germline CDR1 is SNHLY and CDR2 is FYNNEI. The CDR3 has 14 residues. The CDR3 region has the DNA TGTGCCAGCAGTGTCGCTAGCGGGCTTGATACGCAGTATTTT. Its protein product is CASSVASGLDTQYF.

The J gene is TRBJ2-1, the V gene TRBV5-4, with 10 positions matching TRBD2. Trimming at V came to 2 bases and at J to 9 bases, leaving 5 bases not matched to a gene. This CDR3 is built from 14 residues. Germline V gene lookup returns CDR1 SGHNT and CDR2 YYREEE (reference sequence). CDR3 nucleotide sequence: TGTGCCAGCAGCTTCCTAGCGGGAGTAACTGAGCAGTTCTTC. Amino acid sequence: CASSFLAGVTEQFF.

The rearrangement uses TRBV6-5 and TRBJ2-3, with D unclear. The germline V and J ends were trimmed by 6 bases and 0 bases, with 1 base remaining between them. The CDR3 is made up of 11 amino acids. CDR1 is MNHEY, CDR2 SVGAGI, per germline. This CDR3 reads CASRSTDTQYF. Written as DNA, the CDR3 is TGTGCCAGCAGGAGCACAGATACGCAGTATTTT.

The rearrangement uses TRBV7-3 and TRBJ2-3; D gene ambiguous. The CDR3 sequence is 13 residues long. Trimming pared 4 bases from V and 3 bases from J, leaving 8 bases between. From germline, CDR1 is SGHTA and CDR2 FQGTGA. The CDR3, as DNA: TGTGCCAGCAGCTCTCGACAAACAGATACGCAGTATTTT. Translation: CASSSRQTDTQYF.

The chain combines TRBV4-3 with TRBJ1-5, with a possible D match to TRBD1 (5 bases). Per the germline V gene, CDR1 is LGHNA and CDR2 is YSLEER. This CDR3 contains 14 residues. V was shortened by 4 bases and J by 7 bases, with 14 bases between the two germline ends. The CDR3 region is CASSREEGYQPQHF. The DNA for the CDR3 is TGCGCCAGCAGCCGGGAAGAGGGGTACCAGCCCCAGCATTTT.

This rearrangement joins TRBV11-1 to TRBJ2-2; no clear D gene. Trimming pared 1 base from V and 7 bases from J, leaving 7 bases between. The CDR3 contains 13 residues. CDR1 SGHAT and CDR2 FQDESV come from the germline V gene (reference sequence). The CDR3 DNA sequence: TGTGCCAGCAGCTTAGATCACCGCGGGGAGCTGTTTTTT. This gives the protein CASSLDHRGELFF.

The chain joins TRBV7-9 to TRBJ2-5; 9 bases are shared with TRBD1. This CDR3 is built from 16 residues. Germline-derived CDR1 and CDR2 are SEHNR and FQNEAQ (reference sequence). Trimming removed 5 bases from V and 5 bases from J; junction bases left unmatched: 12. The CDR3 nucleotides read TGTGCCAGCAGCGTACCTCGGACGGACAGGGGCGAGACCCAGTACTTC. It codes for CASSVPRTDRGETQYF.

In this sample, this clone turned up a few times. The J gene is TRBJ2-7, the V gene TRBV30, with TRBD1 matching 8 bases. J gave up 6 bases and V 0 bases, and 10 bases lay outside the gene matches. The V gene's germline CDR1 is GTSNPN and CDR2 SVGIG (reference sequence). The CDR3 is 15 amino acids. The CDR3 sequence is CAWSVRRTGRVEQYF. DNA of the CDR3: TGTGCCTGGAGTGTACGGAGGACAGGGCGGGTCGAGCAGTACTTC. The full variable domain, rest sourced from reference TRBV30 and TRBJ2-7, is SQTIHQWPATLVQPVGSPLSLECTVEGTSNPNLYWYRQAAGRGLQLLFYSVGIGQISSEVPQNLSASRPQDRQFILSSKKLLLSDSGFYLCAWSVRRTGRVEQYFGPGTRLTVT.

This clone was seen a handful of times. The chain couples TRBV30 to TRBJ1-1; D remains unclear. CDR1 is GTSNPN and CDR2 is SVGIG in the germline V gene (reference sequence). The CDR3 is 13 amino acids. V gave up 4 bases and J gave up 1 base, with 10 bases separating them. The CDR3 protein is CAWNPRENTEAFF. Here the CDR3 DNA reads TGTGCCTGGAACCCAAGGGAGAACACTGAAGCTTTCTTT.

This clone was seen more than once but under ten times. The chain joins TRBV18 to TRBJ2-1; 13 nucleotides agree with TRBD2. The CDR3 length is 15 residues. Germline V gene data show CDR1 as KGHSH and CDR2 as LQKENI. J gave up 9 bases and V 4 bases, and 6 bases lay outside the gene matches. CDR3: CASSLRTSGRGEQFF. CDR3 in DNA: TGTGCCAGCTCACTCAGGACTAGCGGGAGAGGTGAGCAGTTCTTC.